This T cell receptor beta chain was captured in a study of beta chain features in type 1 diabetes. This clone was seen a handful of times. CDR1 SEHNR and CDR2 FQNEAQ come from the germline V gene (reference sequence). This CDR3 has 16 residues. Trimming stripped 0 bases from V and 1 base from J, with 12 bases between. The authors took one heparinised blood draw, averaging approximately 110 mL, from each donor. Investigators reverse transcribed all isolated RNA, so they sequenced expressed TCRB transcripts. The protocol was immunoSEQ multiplex PCR, while the TCRdb copy is restricted to in-frame clones and leaves out a portion. In the table there are hundreds of thousands of clones, roughly 16% of which are singletons.

The chain recombines TRBV7-9 with TRBJ1-1, with D uncertain. The origin of this receptor is a young man in good health. Sequences were obtained from naive CD4+ T cells from blood. CDR3 residues: CASSLAGTAQNTEAFF. The CDR3 DNA is TGTGCCAGCAGCTTAGCAGGCACGGCGCAGAACACTGAAGCTTTCTTT. The full variable domain, in which reference TRBV7-9 and TRBJ1-1 provide the parts outside the CDR3, is DTGVSQNPRHKITKRGQNVTFRCDPISEHNRLYWYRQTLGQGPEFLTYFQNEAQLEKSRLLSDRFSAERPKGSFSTLEIQRTEQGDSAMYLCASSLAGTAQNTEAFFGQGTRLTVV.